Below, 4 T cell receptor beta chains from the same sample are listed, as sequenced in a study of early T cells in non-severe SARS-CoV-2 infection. TCRdb re-derived calls from the 5' RACE reads in MiXCR, one entry per CDR3 protein. The sample holds 55,000 to 70,000 distinct CDR3 sequences, more than 4% seen once. Sequencing input: whole blood. The receptors were sampled from an adult who was a healthcare worker with PCR-confirmed SARS-CoV-2 infection or an uninfected control (not recorded which).

This clonotype was observed many times. The chain has TRBV5-8 and TRBJ1-5; perhaps TRBD1 as D (5 bases). CDR3 length: 12 residues. The germline gives CDR1 SGHTS, CDR2 YDEGEE. V lost 2 bases to trimming and J lost 7 bases, with 7 bases between them. CDR3 sequence (DNA): TGTGCCAGCAGCTTTCGGGACCAGCCCCAGCATTTT. It encodes CASSFRDQPQHF.

The chain combines TRBV7-8 with TRBJ2-1; 9 nucleotides agree with TRBD2. This CDR3 is 17 amino acids long. V trimming: 5 bases; J trimming: 3 bases; junction bases outside the gene matches: 11. The germline V gene encodes CDR1 SGHVS and CDR2 FQNEAQ. CDR3 nucleotides: TGTGCCAGCAGCCCAGCCCGACTAGCGGCGGACTACAATGAGCAGTTCTTC. Translated, it gives CASSPARLAADYNEQFF.

Many counts were recorded for this clonotype. The V gene is TRBV15, the J gene TRBJ2-3, with TRBD2 identical over 10 bases. CDR1 and CDR2 from the germline V gene are LNHNV and YYDKDF (reference sequence). This CDR3 spans 17 amino acids. The V gene end was trimmed by 5 bases and the J gene end by 2 bases; junction bases not matched to a gene: 10. The CDR3 protein is CATSRGASGGITDTQYF. In DNA, the CDR3 is TGTGCCACCAGCCGAGGGGCTAGCGGGGGTATCACAGATACGCAGTATTTT. Full variable domain (missing parts from reference TRBV15 and TRBJ2-3): DAMVIQNPRYQVTQFGKPVTLSCSQTLNHNVMYWYQQKSSQAPKLLFHYYDKDFNNEADTPDNFQSRRPNTSFCFLDIRSPGLGDTAMYLCATSRGASGGITDTQYFGPGTRLTVL.

There are many counts of this clonotype. The gene calls are TRBV9 and TRBJ1-1, with D tentatively TRBD1 (6 bases). Deletions cut 3 bases from V and 8 bases from J, with 14 bases between. The germline gives CDR1 SGDLS, CDR2 YYNGEE. This CDR3 has 13 residues. As DNA, the CDR3 is TGTGCCAGCAGCGAACCGGGACACGAAGAAGCTTTCTTT. Translation: CASSEPGHEEAFF. Drawing the rest from reference TRBV9 and TRBJ1-1, the complete variable domain is DSGVTQTPKHLITATGQRVTLRCSPRSGDLSVYWYQQSLDQGLQFLIQYYNGEERAKGNILERFSAQQFPDLHSELNLSSLELGDSALYFCASSEPGHEEAFFGQGTRLTVV.